The source of this TCR beta chain is a study of blood T cells in healthy people across ages. The extraction recovered at least 5.5 micrograms of total RNA per sample. Combining a sample-barcoded 5' primer with a J-beta primer mix, a second PCR ran for about 7 to 11 cycles. TCRdb itself ran the 5' RACE reads through MiXCR, one entry per CDR3 protein. Here the sample spans 1 million or so distinct CDR3 sequences, approximately 26% being singletons. The CDR3 loop spans 15 amino acids. The germline gives CDR1 SGHAT, CDR2 FQNNGV. This sample was shared with a second study, whose subject was T cells of mothers and their children.

The specimen sequenced was blood. The chain employs TRBV11-2 and TRBJ2-1, with D possibly called TRBD1 or TRBD2 (5 bases each). The J call may be incorrect, as the DNA end agrees better with TRBJ2-7. This sequence was found in a girl aged 2-10 years in good health. The CDR3 coding sequence is TGTGCCAGCAGGGGAGAACAGGAACCATTCTACGAGCAGTACTTC. It specifies CASRGEQEPFYEQYF.